Listed here are 21 T cell receptor beta chains from one sample, sequenced in a study of shared clonotypes between healthy human individuals. Naive CD8 cells were CD45RO-negative, positively selected for CCR7, excluding terminally differentiated effector memory CD45RA+ cells. Some clones are missing from TCRdb's copy, which holds only in-frame ones; the method was immunoSEQ multiplex PCR. The sample has approximately 2,200,000 clones, approximately 94% seen once. The sequencing input was naive CD8+ T cells from PBMCs. The origin of the receptors is a man aged 18 to 29 in good health. Some clones in this sample may be carry-over from other donors' samples.

The CDR3 here is CASSALTSGRIDEQFF. The CDR3 nucleotides are TGTGCCAGCAGTGCACTGACTAGCGGGAGGATAGATGAGCAGTTCTTC. The rearrangement links TRBV6-1 to TRBJ2-1; TRBD2 aligns across 13 bases. The ends lost 4 bases at V and 8 bases at J; junction bases unmatched: 8. Germline V lookup: CDR1 MNHNS, CDR2 SASEGT. This CDR3 region has 16 residues.

The gene calls are TRBV13 and TRBJ2-1, with 8 bases fitting TRBD2. V shed 5 bases, J shed 6 bases, and the junction held 27 bases outside the gene matches. Germline V gives CDR1 PRHDT, CDR2 FYEKMQ (reference sequence). The CDR3 has 21 residues. DNA of the CDR3: TGTGCCAGCAGCGCAAGACTAGCGCGGCACTTGGGGGCTGGTCTATCCAATGAGCAGTTCTTC. It codes for CASSARLARHLGAGLSNEQFF. The whole variable domain, filled in from reference TRBV13 and TRBJ2-1, reads AAGVIQSPRHLIKEKRETATLKCYPIPRHDTVYWYQQGPGQDPQFLISFYEKMQSDKGSIPDRFSAQQFSDYHSELNMSSLELGDSALYFCASSARLARHLGAGLSNEQFFGPGTRLTVL.

The V and J genes are TRBV7-9 and TRBJ2-7; TRBD1 aligns across 7 bases. V trimming: 4 bases; J trimming: 5 bases; junction bases outside the gene matches: 5. CDR1 and CDR2 (germline): SEHNR, FQNEAQ (reference sequence). This CDR3 contains 13 residues. DNA for the CDR3: TGTGCCAGCAGCTATTACAGGGGTGACGAGCAGTACTTC. Translated, it gives CASSYYRGDEQYF.

The chain employs TRBV27 and TRBJ2-7; D is ambiguous. The CDR3 runs to 13 residues. Trimming took 7 bases from V and 1 from J, leaving 11 bases between them. Germline V gives CDR1 MNHEY, CDR2 SMNVEV (reference sequence). Written as DNA, the CDR3 is TGTGCCAGCAAGATCGGTCCGTCCTACGAGCAGTACTTC. Protein sequence: CASKIGPSYEQYF.

As regards this clone: Distinct nucleotide sequences in the sample also encode this CDR3. The V call is TRBV7-9, the J call TRBJ2-2, with D unclear. CDR3 length: 12 residues. Per the germline V gene, CDR1 is SEHNR and CDR2 is FQNEAQ (reference sequence). With 6 bases removed from V and 4 bases from J, the gap between germline ends came to 6 bases. The CDR3 nucleotides are TGTGCCAGCAGTTCAGCCACCGGGGAGCTGTTTTTT. This translates into CASSSATGELFF.

This sequence joins TRBV4-3 and TRBJ2-7, with a weak D call TRBD2 (6 bases). The CDR3 has 16 amino acids. V lost 4 bases and J lost 0, with 16 bases in between. Germline CDR1 and CDR2: LGHNA and YSLEER. The CDR3: CASSRLGGESSYEQYF. CDR3 bases: TGCGCCAGCAGCCGACTGGGGGGAGAAAGCTCCTACGAGCAGTACTTC.

The chain carries TRBV9 and TRBJ2-1, with D unclear. This CDR3 has 15 amino acids. Germline-derived CDR1 and CDR2 are SGDLS and YYNGEE. V gave up 3 bases and J gave up 9 bases, with 19 bases separating them. CDR3 residues: CASSGQDHPPGEQFF. CDR3 bases: TGTGCCAGCAGCGGGCAGGACCATCCCCCTGGTGAGCAGTTCTTC.

As to this clone: The same CDR3 arises from other DNA sequences in this sample as well. The chain uses TRBV7-9 and TRBJ2-7, with D hard to call. Trimming stripped 2 bases from V and 4 bases from J, with 9 bases between. The CDR3 is made up of 13 amino acids. Germline CDR1 SEHNR, CDR2 FQNEAQ (reference sequence). CDR3 nucleotide sequence: TGTGCCAGCAGCTTACCAGGAACGTACGAGCAGTACTTC. Translated, it gives CASSLPGTYEQYF.

The rearrangement links TRBV7-8 to TRBJ1-5; D not certain. Between the trimmed V and J ends, which lost 6 bases and 5 bases, there was a span of 14 bases. The CDR3 spans 14 residues. CDR1 and CDR2 (germline): SGHVS, FQNEAQ. In DNA form, the CDR3 reads TGTGCCAGCAGTCCCTACGTGGACCATCAGCCCCAGCATTTT. The encoded protein is CASSPYVDHQPQHF. Together with reference TRBV7-8 and TRBJ1-5, the CDR3 gives the full variable domain: GAGVSQSPRYKVAKRGQDVALRCDPISGHVSLFWYQQALGQGPEFLTYFQNEAQLDKSGLPSDRFFAERPEGSVSTLKIQRTQQEDSAVYLCASSPYVDHQPQHFGDGTRLSIL.

The rearrangement joins TRBV12-2 to TRBJ1-4. TRBV12-2 is given as a pseudogene. The CDR3 covers 16 residues. CDR3 loop: CASHITFVVTNEKLFF. CDR3 bases: TGTGCAAGTCACATAACCTTCGTAGTAACTAATGAAAAACTGTTTTTT.

A word on this clone: At the DNA level, this CDR3 is encoded by other sequences in the same sample as well. The chain carries TRBV28 and TRBJ2-7, with a tentative D call TRBD2 (6 bases). The CDR3 contains 12 residues. Trimming left V 4 bases short and J 2 bases short, with 6 bases between. From germline, CDR1 is MDHEN and CDR2 SYDVKM. The CDR3 here is CASSSGAYEQYF. DNA of the CDR3: TGTGCCAGCAGTTCGGGGGCCTACGAGCAGTACTTC.

The V call is TRBV7-9, the J call TRBJ2-4, with 9 bases aligning to TRBD1. CDR3 size: 15 residues. The germline V gene has CDR1 SEHNR and CDR2 FQNEAQ (reference sequence). V dropped 6 bases and J dropped 5; count of bases not matched to a gene: 8. The CDR3 sequence: CASRPPGQGENIQYF. CDR3 DNA sequence: TGTGCCAGCAGACCACCGGGACAGGGTGAAAACATTCAGTACTTC.

The chain links TRBV10-2 to TRBJ1-1; D is unresolved. CDR3 length: 13 residues. CDR1 and CDR2 (germline): WSHSY, SAAADI. V was shortened by 9 bases and J by 4 bases, with 15 bases between the two germline ends. The CDR3 reads CASKSGAITEAFF. In DNA, the CDR3 is TGCGCCAGTAAATCAGGTGCTATCACTGAAGCTTTCTTT.

In this sample, this clone turned up a few times. The sample holds other DNA sequences that translate to the same CDR3. The chain combines TRBV15 with TRBJ2-3; 10 bases are shared with TRBD2. The V gene end was trimmed by 3 bases and the J gene end by 1 base; junction bases not matched to a gene: 1. Germline V gene data show CDR1 as LNHNV and CDR2 as YYDKDF (reference sequence). The CDR3 totals 15 residues. DNA for the CDR3: TGTGCCACCAGCAGCGGGACTAGCGGCACAGATACGCAGTATTTT. As protein: CATSSGTSGTDTQYF.

The chain uses TRBV7-8 and TRBJ2-1, with 8 positions matching TRBD2. Germline V gives CDR1 SGHVS, CDR2 FQNEAQ. The CDR3 is 16 residues long. Germline trimming cut 5 bases from V and 7 bases from J; bases unmatched to any gene: 13. For the CDR3, the DNA is TGTGCCAGCAGCCCATGGATTAGCGGGAAGGTTAATGAGCAGTTCTTC. Translation gives CASSPWISGKVNEQFF.

V gene TRBV28 combines with J gene TRBJ2-7, with a tentative D call TRBD1 (5 bases). There are 15 residues in the CDR3. The V gene's germline CDR1 is MDHEN and CDR2 SYDVKM. The V end lost 6 bases, the J end lost 1 base, and 16 bases lay between the germline ends. CDR3 protein: CASRLLGQNSYEQYF. The DNA for the CDR3 is TGTGCCAGCAGGCTCCTAGGACAAAATTCCTACGAGCAGTACTTC.

In regard to this clone: This specimen includes other DNA sequences encoding the same CDR3. The chain joins TRBV29-1 to TRBJ2-7; 10 nucleotides match TRBD1. The germline V gene encodes CDR1 SQVTM and CDR2 ANQGSEA. CDR3 length: 12 amino acids. V shed 7 bases and J 2 bases; nucleotides not matched to a gene: 2. The CDR3 loop is CSAGTGAYEQYF. CDR3 sequence (DNA): TGCAGCGCTGGGACAGGGGCCTACGAGCAGTACTTC.

V gene TRBV2 combines with J gene TRBJ1-5; D remains unclear. CDR3 length: 16 residues. The germline V gene encodes CDR1 SNHLY and CDR2 FYNNEI. Trimming shortened V by 8 bases and J by 1 base, and 18 bases separated the two germline ends. CDR3 loop: CASALRTGLSNQPQHF. The CDR3 DNA reads as TGTGCCAGCGCGTTAAGGACCGGATTGAGCAATCAGCCCCAGCATTTT.

CDR3 sequence reads: CASSIDRKGLADEQYF. DNA of the CDR3: TGTGCCAGTAGTATAGACCGTAAGGGACTAGCCGACGAGCAGTACTTC. This chain connects TRBV19 to TRBJ2-7; TRBD2 matches at 9 bases. The CDR3 consists of 16 residues. Germline V lookup: CDR1 LNHDA, CDR2 SQIVND (reference sequence). J lost 5 bases, V lost 0 bases, and 8 bases had no gene match.

The chain couples TRBV7-8 to TRBJ2-7; D is unclear. There are 17 residues in the CDR3. The V gene's germline CDR1 is SGHVS and CDR2 FQNEAQ. V lost 2 bases and J 2 bases, leaving 19 bases between the germline ends. The chain's CDR3 is CASSLRVGFEKTYEQYF. The CDR3 nucleotides read TGTGCCAGCAGCTTAAGGGTTGGGTTTGAGAAGACCTACGAGCAGTACTTC.

The V and J genes are TRBV28 and TRBJ2-7; D gene ambiguous. The CDR3 totals 15 residues. Germline V gene data show CDR1 as MDHEN and CDR2 as SYDVKM. V was clipped by 5 bases and J by 0 bases, with 14 bases between them. CDR3 in amino acids: CASSPPLGSSYEQYF. DNA of the CDR3: TGTGCCAGCAGTCCTCCCCTGGGGTCCTCCTACGAGCAGTACTTC.